This T cell receptor beta chain was sequenced in a study of identical twins. About this clonotype: What it binds is not known.

The V and J ends lost 5 bases and 4 bases, in that order; junction bases with no gene match: 9. The CDR3 is 16 amino acids. Study outcomes and limitations: Researchers caution that invariant MAIT and iNKT cells could partly confound zero-insertion analyses. Researchers reported excess low generation probability among twin-shared out-of-frame alpha sequences.

The authors used template switching to add a universal primer site and gave cDNA unique molecular identifiers. From the 5' RACE reads, TCRdb called clonotypes with MiXCR, one entry per CDR3 protein. Of some 500,000 distinct CDR3 sequences listed, approximately 10% are singletons. These same records also appear under a second study, on yellow fever vaccine responses in identical twins.

The receptor's source is a woman between 18 and 30 years old in good health. J is TRBJ2-5 and V is TRBV12-3 or TRBV12-4; 11 nucleotides align to TRBD1. Sequenced input: PBMCs. The CDR3 sequence is CASSDRDRGFGETQYF. CDR3 in DNA: TGTGCCAGCAGTGACCGGGACAGGGGGTTTGGAGAGACCCAGTACTTC.